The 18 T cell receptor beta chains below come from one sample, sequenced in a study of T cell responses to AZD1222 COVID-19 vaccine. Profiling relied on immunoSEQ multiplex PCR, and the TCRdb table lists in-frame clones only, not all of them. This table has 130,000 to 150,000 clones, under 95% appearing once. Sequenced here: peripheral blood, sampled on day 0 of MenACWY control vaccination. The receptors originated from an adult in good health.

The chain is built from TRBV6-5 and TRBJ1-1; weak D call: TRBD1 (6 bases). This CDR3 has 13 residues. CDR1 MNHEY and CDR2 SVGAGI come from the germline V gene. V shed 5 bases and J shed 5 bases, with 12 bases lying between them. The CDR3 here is CASSTPGVTEAFF. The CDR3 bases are TGTGCCAGCAGTACTCCAGGGGTTACTGAAGCTTTCTTT.

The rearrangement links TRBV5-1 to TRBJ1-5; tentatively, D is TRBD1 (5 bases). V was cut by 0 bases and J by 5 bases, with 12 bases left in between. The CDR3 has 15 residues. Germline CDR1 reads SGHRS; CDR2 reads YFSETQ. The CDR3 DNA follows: TGCGCCAGCAGCTTGGCCGGGCAGGGCGATCAGCCCCAGCATTTT. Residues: CASSLAGQGDQPQHF.

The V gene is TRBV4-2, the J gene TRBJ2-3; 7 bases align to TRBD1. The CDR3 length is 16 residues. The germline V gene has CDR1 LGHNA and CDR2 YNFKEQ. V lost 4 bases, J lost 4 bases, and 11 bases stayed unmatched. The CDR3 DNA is TGTGCCAGCAGCCCCGTAACAGGGGAAGCCGCAGATACGCAGTATTTT. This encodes CASSPVTGEAADTQYF.

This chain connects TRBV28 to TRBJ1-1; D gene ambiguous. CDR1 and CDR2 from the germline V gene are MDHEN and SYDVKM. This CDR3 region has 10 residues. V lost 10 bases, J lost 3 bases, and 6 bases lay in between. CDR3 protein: CAIKDTEAFF. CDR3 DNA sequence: TGTGCCATCAAGGACACTGAAGCTTTCTTT.

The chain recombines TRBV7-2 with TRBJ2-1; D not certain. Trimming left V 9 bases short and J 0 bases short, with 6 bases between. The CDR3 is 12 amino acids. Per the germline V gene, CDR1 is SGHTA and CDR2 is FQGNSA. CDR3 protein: CASWASYNEQFF. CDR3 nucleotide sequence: TGTGCCAGTTGGGCCTCCTACAATGAGCAGTTCTTC. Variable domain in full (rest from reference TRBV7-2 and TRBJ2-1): GAGVSQSPSNKVTEKGKDVELRCDPISGHTALYWYRQSLGQGLEFLIYFQGNSAPDKSGLPSDRFSAERTGGSVSTLTIQRTQQEDSAVYLCASWASYNEQFFGPGTRLTVL.

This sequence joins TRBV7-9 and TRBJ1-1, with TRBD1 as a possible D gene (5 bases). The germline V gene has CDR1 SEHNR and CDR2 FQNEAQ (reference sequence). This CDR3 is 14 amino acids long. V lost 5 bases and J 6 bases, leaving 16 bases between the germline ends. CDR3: CASSARSRGAEAFF. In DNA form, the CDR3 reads TGTGCCAGCAGCGCAAGGTCCCGAGGGGCTGAAGCTTTCTTT.

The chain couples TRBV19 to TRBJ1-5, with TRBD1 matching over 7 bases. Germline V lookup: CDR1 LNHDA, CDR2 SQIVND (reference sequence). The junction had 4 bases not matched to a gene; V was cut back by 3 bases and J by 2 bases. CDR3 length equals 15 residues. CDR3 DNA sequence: TGTGCCAGTAGTATTTCCAGGGGGGGCAATCAGCCCCAGCATTTT. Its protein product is CASSISRGGNQPQHF.

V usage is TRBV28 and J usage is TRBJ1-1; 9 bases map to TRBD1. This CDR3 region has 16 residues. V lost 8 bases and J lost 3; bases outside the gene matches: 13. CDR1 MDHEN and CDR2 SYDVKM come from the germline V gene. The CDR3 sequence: CASRGAGQGKDTEAFF. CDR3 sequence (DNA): TGTGCCAGCCGTGGAGCGGGACAGGGCAAGGACACTGAAGCTTTCTTT.

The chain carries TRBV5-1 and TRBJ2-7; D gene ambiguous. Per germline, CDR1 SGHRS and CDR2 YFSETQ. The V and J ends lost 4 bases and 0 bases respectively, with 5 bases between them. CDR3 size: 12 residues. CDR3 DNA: TGCGCCAGCAGCCGACCCTCCTACGAGCAGTACTTC. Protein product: CASSRPSYEQYF.

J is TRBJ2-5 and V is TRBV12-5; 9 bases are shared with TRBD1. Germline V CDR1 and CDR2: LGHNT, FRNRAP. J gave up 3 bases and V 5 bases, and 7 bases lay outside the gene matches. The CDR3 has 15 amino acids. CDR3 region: CASGPPGQGEETQYF. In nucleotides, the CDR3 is TGTGCTAGTGGTCCCCCGGGACAGGGAGAAGAGACCCAGTACTTC. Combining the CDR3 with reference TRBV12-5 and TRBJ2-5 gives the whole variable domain DARVTQTPRHKVTEMGQEVTMRCQPILGHNTVFWYRQTMMQGLELLAYFRNRAPLDDSGMPKDRFSAEMPDATLATLKIQPSEPRDSAVYFCASGPPGQGEETQYFGPGTRLLVL.

The CDR3 region is CASISGQTSNYGYTF. The CDR3 DNA follows: TGCGCCAGCATCTCGGGACAGACCTCAAACTATGGCTACACCTTC. The chain recombines TRBV5-1 with TRBJ1-2; 7 bases are shared with TRBD1. CDR1 is SGHRS and CDR2 is YFSETQ in the germline V gene. Germline trimming cut 6 bases from V and 2 bases from J; bases unmatched to any gene: 10. CDR3 length equals 15 residues.

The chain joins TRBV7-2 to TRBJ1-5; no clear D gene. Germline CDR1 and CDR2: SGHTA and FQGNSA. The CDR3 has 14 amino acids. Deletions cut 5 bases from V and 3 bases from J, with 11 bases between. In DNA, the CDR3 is TGTGCCAGCAGCCCCGACACCTTCAATCAGCCCCAGCATTTT. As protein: CASSPDTFNQPQHF. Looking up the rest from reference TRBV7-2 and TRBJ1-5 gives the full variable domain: GAGVSQSPSNKVTEKGKDVELRCDPISGHTALYWYRQSLGQGLEFLIYFQGNSAPDKSGLPSDRFSAERTGGSVSTLTIQRTQQEDSAVYLCASSPDTFNQPQHFGDGTRLSIL.

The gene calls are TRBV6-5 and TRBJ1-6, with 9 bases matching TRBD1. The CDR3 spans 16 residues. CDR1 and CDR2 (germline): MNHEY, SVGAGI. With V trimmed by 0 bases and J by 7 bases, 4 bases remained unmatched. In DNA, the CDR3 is TGTGCCAGCAGTTACTCTTCCGGGACAGGGAATTCACCCCTCCACTTT. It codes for CASSYSSGTGNSPLHF.

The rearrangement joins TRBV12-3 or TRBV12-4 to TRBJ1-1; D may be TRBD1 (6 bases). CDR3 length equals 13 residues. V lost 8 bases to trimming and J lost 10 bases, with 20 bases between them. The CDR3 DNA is TGTGCCAGCGGAAAGGGGACACTTGATGGAGCTTTCTTT. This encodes CASGKGTLDGAFF.

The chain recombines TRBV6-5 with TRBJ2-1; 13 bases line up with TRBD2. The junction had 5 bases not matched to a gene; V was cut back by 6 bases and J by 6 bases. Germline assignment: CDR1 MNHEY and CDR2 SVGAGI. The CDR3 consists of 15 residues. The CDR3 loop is CASRVRTSGSNEQFF. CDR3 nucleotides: TGTGCCAGCAGGGTACGGACTAGCGGGAGCAATGAGCAGTTCTTC.

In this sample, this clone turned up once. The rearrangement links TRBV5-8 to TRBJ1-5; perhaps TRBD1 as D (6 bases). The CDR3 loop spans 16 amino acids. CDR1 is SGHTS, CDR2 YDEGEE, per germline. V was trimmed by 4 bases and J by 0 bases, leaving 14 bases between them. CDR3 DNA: TGTGCCAGCAGCACGGGGGACACCTATAGCAATCAGCCCCAGCATTTT. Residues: CASSTGDTYSNQPQHF.

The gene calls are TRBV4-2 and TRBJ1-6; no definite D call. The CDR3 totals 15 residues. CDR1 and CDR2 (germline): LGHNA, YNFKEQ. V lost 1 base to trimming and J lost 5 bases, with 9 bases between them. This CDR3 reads CASSQGAAHNSPLHF. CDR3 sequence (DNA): TGTGCCAGCAGCCAAGGGGCAGCGCATAATTCACCCCTCCACTTT.

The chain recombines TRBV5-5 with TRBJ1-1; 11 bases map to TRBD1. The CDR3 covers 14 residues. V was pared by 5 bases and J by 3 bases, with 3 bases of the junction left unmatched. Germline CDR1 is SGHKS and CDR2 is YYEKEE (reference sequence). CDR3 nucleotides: TGTGCCAGCAGACGGGACAGGGGGGACACTGAAGCTTTCTTT. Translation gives CASRRDRGDTEAFF.